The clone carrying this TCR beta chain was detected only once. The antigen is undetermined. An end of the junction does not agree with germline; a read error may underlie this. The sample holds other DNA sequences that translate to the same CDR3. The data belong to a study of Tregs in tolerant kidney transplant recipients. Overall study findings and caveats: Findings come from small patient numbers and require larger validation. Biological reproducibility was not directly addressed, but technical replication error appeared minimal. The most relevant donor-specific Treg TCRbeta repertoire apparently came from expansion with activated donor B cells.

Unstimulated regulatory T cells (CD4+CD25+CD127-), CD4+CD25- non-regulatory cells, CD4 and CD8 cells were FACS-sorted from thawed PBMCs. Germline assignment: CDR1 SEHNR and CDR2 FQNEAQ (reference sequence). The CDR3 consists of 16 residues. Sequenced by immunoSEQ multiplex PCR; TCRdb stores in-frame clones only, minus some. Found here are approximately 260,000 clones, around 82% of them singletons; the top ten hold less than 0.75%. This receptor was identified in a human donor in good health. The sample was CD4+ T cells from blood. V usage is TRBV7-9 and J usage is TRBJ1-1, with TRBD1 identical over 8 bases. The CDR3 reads CASSSGQGLKNTEAFF. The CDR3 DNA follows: TGTGCCAGCAGCTCTGGACAGGGACTGAAGAACACTGAGGCTTTCTTT.